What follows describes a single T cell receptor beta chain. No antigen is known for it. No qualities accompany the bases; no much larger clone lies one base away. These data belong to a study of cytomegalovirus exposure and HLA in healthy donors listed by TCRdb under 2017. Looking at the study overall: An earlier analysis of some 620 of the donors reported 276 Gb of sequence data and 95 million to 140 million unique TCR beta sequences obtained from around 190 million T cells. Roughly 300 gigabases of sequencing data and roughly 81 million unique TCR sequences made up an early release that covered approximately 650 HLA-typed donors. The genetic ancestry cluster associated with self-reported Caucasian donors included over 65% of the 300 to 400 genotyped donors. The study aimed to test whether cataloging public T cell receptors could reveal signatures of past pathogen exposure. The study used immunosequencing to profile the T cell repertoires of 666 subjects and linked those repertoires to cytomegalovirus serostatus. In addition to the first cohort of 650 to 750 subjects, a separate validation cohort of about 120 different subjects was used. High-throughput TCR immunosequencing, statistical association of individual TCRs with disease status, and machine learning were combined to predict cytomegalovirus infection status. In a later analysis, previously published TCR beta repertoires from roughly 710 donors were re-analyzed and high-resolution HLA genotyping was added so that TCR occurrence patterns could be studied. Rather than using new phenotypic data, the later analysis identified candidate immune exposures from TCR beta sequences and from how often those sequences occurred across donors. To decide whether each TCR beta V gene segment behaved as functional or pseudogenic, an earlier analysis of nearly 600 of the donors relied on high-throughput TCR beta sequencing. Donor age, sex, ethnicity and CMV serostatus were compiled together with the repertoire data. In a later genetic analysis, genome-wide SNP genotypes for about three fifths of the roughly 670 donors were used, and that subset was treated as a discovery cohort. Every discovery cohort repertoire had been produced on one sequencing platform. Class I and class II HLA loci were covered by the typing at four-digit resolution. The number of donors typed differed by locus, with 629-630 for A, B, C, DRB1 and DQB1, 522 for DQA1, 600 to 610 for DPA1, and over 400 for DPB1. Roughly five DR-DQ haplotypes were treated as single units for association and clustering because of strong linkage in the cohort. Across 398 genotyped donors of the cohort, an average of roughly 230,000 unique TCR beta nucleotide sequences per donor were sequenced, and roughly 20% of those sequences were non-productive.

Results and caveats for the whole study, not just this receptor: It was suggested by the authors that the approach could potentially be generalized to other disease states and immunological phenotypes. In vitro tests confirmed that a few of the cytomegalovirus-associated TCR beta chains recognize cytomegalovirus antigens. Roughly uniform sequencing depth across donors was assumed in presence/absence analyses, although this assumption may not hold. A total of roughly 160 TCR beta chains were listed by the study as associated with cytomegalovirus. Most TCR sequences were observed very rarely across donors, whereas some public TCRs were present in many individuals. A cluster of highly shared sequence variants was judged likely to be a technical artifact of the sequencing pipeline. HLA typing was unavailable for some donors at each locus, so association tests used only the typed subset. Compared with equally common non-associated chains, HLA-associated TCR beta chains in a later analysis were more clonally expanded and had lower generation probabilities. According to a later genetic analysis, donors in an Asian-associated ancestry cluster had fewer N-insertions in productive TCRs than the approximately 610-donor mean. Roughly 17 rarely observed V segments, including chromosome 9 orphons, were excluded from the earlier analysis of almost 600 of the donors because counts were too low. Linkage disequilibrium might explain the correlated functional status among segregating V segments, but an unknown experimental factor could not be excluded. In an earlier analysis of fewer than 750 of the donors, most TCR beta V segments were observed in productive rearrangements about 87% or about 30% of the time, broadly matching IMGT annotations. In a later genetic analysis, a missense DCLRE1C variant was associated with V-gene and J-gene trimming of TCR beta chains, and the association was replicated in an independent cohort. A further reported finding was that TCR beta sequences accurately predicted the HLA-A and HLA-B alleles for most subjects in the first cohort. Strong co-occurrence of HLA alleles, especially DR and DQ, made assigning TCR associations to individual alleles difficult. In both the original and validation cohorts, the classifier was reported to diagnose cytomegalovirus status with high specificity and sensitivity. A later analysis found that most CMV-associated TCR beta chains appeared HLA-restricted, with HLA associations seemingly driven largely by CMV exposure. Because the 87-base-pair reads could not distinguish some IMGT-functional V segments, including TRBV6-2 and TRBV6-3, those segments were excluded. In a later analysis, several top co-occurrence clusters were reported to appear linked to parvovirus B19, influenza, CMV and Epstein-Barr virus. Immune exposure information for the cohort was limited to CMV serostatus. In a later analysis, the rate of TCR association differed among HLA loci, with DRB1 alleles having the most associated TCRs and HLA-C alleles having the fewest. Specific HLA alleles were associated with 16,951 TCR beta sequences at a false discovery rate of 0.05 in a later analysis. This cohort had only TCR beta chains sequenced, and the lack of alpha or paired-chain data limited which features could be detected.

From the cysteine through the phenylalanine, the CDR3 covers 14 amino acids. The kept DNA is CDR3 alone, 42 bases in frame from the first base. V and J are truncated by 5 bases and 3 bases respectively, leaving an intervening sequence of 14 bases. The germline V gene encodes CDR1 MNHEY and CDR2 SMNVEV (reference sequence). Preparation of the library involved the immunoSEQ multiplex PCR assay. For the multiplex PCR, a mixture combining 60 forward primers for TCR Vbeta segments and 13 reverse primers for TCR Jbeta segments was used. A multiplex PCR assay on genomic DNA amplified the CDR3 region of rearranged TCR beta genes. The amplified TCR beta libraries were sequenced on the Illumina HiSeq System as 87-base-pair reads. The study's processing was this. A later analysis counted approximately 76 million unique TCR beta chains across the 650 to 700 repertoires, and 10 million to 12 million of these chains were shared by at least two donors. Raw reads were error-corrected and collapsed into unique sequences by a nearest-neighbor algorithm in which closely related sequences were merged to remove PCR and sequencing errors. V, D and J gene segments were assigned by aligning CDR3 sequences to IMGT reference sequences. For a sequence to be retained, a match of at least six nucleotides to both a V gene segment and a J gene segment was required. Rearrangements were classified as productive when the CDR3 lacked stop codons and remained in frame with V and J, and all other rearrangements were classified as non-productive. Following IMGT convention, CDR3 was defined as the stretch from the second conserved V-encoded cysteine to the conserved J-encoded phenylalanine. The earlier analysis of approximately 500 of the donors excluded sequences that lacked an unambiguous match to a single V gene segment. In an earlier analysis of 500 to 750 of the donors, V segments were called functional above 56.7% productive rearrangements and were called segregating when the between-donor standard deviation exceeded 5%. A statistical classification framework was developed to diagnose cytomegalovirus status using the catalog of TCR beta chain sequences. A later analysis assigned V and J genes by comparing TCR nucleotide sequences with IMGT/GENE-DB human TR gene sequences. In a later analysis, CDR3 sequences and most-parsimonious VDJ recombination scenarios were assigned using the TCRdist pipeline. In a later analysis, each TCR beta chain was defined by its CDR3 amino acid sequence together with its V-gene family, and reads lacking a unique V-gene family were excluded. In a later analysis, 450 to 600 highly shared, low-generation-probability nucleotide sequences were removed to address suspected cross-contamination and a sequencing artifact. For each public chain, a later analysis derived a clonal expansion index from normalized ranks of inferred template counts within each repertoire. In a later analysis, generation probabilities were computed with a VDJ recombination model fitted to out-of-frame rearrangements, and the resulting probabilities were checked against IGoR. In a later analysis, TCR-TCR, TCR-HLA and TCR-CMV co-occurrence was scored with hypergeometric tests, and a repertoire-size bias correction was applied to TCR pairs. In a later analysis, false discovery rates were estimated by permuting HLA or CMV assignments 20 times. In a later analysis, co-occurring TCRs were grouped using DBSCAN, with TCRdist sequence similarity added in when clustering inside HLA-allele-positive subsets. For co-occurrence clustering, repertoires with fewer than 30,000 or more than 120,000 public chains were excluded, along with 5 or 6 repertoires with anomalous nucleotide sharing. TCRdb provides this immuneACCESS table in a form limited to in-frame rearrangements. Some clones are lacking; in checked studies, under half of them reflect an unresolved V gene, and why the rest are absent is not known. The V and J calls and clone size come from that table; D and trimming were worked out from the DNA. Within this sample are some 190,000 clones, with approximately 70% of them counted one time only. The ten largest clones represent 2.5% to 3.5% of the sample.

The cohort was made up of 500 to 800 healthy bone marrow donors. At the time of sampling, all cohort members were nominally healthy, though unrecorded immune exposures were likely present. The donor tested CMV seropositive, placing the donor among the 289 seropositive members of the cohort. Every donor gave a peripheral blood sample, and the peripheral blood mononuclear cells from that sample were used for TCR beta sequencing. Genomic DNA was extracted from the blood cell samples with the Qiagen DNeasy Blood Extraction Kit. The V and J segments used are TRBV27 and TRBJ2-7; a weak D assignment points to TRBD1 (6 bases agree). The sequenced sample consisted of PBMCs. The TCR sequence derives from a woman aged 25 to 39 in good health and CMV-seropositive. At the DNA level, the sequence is TGTGCCAGCAGTGGGGCCAGGGGTTACTACGAGCAGTACTTC. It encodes CASSGARGYYEQYF.